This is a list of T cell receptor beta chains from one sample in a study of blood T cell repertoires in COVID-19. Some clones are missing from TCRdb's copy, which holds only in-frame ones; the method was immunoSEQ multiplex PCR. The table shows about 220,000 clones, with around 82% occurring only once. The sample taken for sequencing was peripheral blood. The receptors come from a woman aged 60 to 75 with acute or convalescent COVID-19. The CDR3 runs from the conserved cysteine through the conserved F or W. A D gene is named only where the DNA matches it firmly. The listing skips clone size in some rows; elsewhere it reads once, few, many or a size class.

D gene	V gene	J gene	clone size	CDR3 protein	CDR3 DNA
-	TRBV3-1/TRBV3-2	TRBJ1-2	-	CATSTGGGYGYTF	TGTGCCACTTCGACGGGCGGAGGATATGGCTACACCTTC
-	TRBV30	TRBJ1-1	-	CAWDREFKAFF	TGTGCCTGGGATCGGGAGTTTAAAGCTTTCTTT
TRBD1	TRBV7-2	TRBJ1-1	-	CASSSQGGTTEAFF	TGTGCCAGCAGCTCACAGGGGGGGACGACTGAAGCTTTCTTT
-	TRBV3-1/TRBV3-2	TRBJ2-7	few	CASTRGNSYEQYF	TGTGCCAGCACCAGGGGAAACTCCTACGAGCAGTACTTC
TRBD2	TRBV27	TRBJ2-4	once	CASSLTPGTSRNIQYF	TGTGCCAGCAGCCTAACCCCCGGGACTAGCAGAAACATTCAGTACTTC
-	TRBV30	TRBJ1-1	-	CAWSPGGASMAEAFF	TGTGCCTGGAGTCCCGGAGGGGCTAGTATGGCTGAAGCTTTCTTT
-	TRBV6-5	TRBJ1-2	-	CASSYTGGDYGYTF	TGTGCCAGCAGTTACACCGGGGGAGACTATGGCTACACCTTC
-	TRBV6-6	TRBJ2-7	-	CASSYGQGAYEQYF	TGTGCCAGCAGTTACGGGCAGGGTGCCTACGAGCAGTACTTC
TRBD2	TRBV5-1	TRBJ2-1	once	CASSSAPTSGGNNEQFF	TGCGCCAGCAGCTCCGCCCCGACTAGCGGGGGTAACAATGAGCAGTTCTTC
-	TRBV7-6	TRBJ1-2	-	CASSRGDYGYTF	TGTGCCAGCAGCAGAGGAGATTATGGCTACACCTTC
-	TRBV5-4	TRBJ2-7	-	CASSSRGLAGISYEQYF	TGTGCCAGCAGCTCCCGGGGTCTAGCTGGGATCTCCTACGAGCAGTACTTC
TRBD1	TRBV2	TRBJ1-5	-	CASSTGTGVQVGQPQHF	TGTGCCAGCAGTACCGGGACAGGGGTTCAGGTCGGTCAGCCCCAGCATTTT
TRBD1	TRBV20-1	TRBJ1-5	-	CSASDTGGYNQPQHF	TGCAGTGCTAGTGATACAGGGGGCTACAATCAGCCCCAGCATTTT
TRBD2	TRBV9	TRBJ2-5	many	CASSVASGLQETQYF	TGTGCCAGCAGCGTAGCTAGCGGGCTCCAAGAGACCCAGTACTTC
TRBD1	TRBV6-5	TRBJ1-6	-	CASSPGTANSPLHF	TGTGCCAGCAGTCCCGGGACAGCTAATTCACCCCTCCACTTT
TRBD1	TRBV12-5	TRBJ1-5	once	CASGLTTGLSNQPQHF	TGTGCTAGTGGCCTTACGACAGGGCTTAGCAATCAGCCCCAGCATTTT
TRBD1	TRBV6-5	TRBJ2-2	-	CASSFPGQEYTGELFF	TGTGCCAGCAGTTTCCCGGGACAGGAATACACCGGGGAGCTGTTTTTT
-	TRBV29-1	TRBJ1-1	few	CSAAGWNTEAFF	TGCAGCGCCGCAGGGTGGAACACTGAAGCTTTCTTT
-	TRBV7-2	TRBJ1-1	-	CASSLDGGMNTEAFF	TGTGCCAGCAGCTTAGATGGGGGGATGAACACTGAAGCTTTCTTT
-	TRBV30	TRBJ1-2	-	CAWSVHSRHGYTF	TGTGCCTGGAGTGTACACAGTAGACATGGCTACACCTTC
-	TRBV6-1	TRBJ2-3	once	CASSARGGGGVTDTQYF	TGTGCCAGCAGTGCCCGAGGGGGGGGAGGCGTCACAGATACGCAGTATTTT
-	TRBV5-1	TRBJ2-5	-	CASSPGTSRETQYF	TGCGCCAGCAGCCCAGGAACTAGCAGGGAGACCCAGTACTTC
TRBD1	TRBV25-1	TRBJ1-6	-	CASRTGPPNSPLHF	TGTGCCAGCAGGACAGGGCCCCCTAATTCACCCCTCCACTTT
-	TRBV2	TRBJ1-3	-	CASRTRGYNGNTIYF	TGTGCCAGCAGGACCAGGGGATATAATGGAAACACCATATATTTT
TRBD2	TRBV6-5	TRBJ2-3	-	CASSYYGGGTDTQYF	TGTGCCAGCAGTTACTACGGGGGGGGCACAGATACGCAGTATTTT
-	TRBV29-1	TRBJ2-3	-	CSVGGRRDTQYF	TGCAGCGTGGGGGGAAGACGCGATACGCAGTATTTT
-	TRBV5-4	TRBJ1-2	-	CASSLRRVYGYTF	TGTGCCAGCAGCTTGCGGCGGGTCTATGGCTACACCTTC
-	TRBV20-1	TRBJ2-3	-	CSASYRGTDTQYF	TGCAGTGCTAGTTATAGGGGGACAGATACGCAGTATTTT
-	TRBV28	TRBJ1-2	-	CASSLWGAYGYTF	TGTGCCAGCAGTTTATGGGGGGCATATGGCTACACCTTC
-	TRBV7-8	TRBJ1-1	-	CASSLGQLTEAFF	TGTGCCAGCAGCCTAGGACAGCTGACTGAAGCTTTCTTT
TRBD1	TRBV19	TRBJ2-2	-	CASRQGVRTGELFF	TGTGCCAGCCGACAGGGGGTAAGGACCGGGGAGCTGTTTTTT
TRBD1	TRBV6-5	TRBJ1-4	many	CASSRGTGGLEKLFF	TGTGCCAGCAGTCGAGGGACAGGGGGCCTTGAAAAACTGTTTTTT
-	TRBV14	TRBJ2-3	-	CASSPIGEDTQYF	TGTGCCAGCAGCCCCATCGGGGAGGATACGCAGTATTTT
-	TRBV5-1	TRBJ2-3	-	CASSSSTDTQYF	TGCGCCAGCAGCTCGAGCACAGATACGCAGTATTTT
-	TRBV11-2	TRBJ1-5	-	CASSSYSNQPQHF	TGTGCCAGCAGCTCGTATAGCAATCAGCCCCAGCATTTT
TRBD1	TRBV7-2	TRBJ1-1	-	CASSLEGQGGNTEAFF	TGTGCCAGCAGCTTAGAAGGACAGGGAGGTAACACTGAAGCTTTCTTT
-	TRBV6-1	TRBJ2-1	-	CASSEAPGSSYNEQFF	TGTGCCAGCAGTGAAGCGCCAGGCAGCTCCTACAATGAGCAGTTCTTC
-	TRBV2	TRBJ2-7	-	CASKPGISYEQYF	TGTGCCAGCAAGCCCGGGATCTCCTACGAGCAGTACTTC
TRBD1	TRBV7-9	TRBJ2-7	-	CASSRPGTGSYEQYF	TGTGCCAGCAGCCGACCCGGGACAGGCTCCTACGAGCAGTACTTC
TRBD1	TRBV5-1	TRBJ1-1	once	CASSQGAQGNTEAFF	TGCGCCAGCAGCCAGGGGGCGCAGGGGAACACTGAAGCTTTCTTT
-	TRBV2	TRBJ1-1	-	CASSERRGAGGTEAFF	TGTGCCAGCAGTGAAAGGAGGGGAGCAGGTGGCACTGAAGCTTTCTTT
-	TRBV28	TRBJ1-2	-	CASSLATAYGYTF	TGTGCCAGCAGTTTAGCCACAGCCTATGGCTACACCTTC